The clone carrying this T cell receptor (beta chain) was observed once. Its antigen is not known. Likely unrecorded immune exposures existed in these nominally healthy donors. V was pared by 2 bases and J by 7 bases, with 17 bases between. This CDR3 has 15 amino acids. CDR1 and CDR2 (germline): MGHRA, YSYEKL. The entry originates in a study of cytomegalovirus exposure and HLA in healthy donors. The PCR contained 60 Vbeta and 13 Jbeta primers. Sequenced by immunoSEQ multiplex PCR; TCRdb stores in-frame clones only, minus some. This table holds approximately 220,000 clones, about three quarters found once. Overall study findings and caveats: It was reported that TCR beta sequences correctly inferred the HLA-A and HLA-B alleles for most subjects. Some highly shared sequence variants likely arose as a pipeline artifact. Within an earlier analysis, most TCR beta V segments proved productive either about 90% or about 30% of the time.

The chain joins TRBV4-1 to TRBJ1-2; D is possibly TRBD1 (6 bases). The material sequenced was PBMCs. The clonotype originates from a man aged 35 to 55 in good health and CMV-seronegative. The CDR3 sequence is CASSQSGEMEVGYTF. The CDR3 bases are TGCGCCAGCAGCCAATCAGGGGAAATGGAGGTTGGCTACACCTTC.